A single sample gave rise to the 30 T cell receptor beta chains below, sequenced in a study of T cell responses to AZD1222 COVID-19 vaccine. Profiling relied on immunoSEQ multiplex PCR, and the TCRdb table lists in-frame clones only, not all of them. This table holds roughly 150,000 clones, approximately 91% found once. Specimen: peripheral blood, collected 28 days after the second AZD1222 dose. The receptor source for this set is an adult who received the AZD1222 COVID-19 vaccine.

This CDR3 is CASSKGQEKLFF. The DNA of the CDR3 is TGTGCCAGCTCAAAAGGCCAGGAAAAACTGTTTTTT. The rearrangement joins TRBV3-1 (or the pseudogene TRBV3-2) to TRBJ1-4; D call uncertain. The CDR3 sequence is 12 residues long. Between the trimmed V and J ends, which lost 8 bases and 8 bases, there was a span of 12 bases. CDR1 is LGHDT, CDR2 YNNKEL, per germline (reference sequence).

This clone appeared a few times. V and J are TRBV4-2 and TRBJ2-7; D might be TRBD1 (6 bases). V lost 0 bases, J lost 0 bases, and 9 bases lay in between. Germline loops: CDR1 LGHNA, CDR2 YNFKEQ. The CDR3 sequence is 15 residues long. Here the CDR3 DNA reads TGTGCCAGCAGCCAAGAAGAGGACAGCTCCTACGAGCAGTACTTC. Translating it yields CASSQEEDSSYEQYF.

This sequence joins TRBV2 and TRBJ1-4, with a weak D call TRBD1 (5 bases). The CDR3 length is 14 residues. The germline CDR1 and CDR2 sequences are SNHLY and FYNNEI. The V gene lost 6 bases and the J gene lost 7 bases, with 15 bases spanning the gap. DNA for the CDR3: TGTGCCAGCAGGCCAGGCCGGGGGGGTGAAAAACTGTTTTTT. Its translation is CASRPGRGGEKLFF.

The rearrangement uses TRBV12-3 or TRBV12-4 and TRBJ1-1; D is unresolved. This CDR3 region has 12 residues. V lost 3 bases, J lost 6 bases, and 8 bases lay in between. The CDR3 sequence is CASSFAGSEAFF. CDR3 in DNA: TGTGCCAGCAGTTTTGCGGGGTCTGAAGCTTTCTTT.

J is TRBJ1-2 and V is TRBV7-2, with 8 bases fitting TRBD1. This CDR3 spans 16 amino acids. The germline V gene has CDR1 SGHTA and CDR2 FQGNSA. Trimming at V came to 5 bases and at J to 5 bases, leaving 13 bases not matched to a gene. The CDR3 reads CASSKLGQGESYGYTF. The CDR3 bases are TGTGCCAGCAGCAAACTCGGACAGGGCGAAAGTTATGGCTACACCTTC.

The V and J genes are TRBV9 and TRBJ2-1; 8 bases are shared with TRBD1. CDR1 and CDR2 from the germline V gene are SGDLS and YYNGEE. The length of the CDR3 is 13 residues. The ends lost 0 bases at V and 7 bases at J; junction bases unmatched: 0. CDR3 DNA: TGTGCCAGCAGCGTAGGACAGGGGAATGAGCAGTTCTTC. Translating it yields CASSVGQGNEQFF.

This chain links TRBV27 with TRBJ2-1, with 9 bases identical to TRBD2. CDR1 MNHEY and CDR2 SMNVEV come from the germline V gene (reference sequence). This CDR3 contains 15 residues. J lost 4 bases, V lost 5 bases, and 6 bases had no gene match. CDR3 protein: CASSISLAGYNEQFF. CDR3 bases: TGTGCCAGCAGTATCAGTCTAGCGGGGTACAATGAGCAGTTCTTC.

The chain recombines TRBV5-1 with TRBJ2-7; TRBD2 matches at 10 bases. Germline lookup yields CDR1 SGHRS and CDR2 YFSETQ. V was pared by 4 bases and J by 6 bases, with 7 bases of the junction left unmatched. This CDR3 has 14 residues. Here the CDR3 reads CASSPGTSDREQYF. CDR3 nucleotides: TGCGCCAGCAGCCCGGGGACTAGCGACCGCGAGCAGTACTTC.

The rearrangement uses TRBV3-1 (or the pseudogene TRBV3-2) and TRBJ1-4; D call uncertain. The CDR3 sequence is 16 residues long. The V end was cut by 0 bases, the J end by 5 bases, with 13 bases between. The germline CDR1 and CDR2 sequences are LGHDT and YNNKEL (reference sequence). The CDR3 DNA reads TGTGCCAGCAGCCAAGATATCCCGGTGCAGAATGAAAAACTGTTTTTT. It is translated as CASSQDIPVQNEKLFF.

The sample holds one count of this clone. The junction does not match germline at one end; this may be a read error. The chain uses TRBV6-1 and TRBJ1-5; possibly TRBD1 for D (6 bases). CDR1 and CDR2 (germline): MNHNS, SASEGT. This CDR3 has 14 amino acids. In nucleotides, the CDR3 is TGTGCCAGCAGCGAAGAGGGACACTATCAGCCCCAGCATTTT. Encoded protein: CASSEEGHYQPQHF.

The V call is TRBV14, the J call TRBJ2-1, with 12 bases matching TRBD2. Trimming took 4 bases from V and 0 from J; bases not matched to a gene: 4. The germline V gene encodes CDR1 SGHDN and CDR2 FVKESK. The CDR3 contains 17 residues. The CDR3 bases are TGTGCCAGCAGCCTTGCTAGCGGGAGGGTCTCCTACAATGAGCAGTTCTTC. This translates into CASSLASGRVSYNEQFF.

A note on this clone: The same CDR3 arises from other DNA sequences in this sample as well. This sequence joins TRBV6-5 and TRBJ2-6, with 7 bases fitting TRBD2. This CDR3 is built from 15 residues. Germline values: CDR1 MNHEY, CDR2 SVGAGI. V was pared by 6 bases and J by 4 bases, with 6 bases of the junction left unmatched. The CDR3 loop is CASSPRGSGANVLTF. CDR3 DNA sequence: TGTGCCAGCAGCCCGCGGGGGTCCGGGGCCAACGTCCTGACTTTC.

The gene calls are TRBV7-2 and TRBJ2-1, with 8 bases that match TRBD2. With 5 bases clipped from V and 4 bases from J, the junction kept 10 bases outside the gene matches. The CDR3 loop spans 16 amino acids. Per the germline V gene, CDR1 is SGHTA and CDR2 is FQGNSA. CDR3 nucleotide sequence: TGTGCCAGCAGCCCTCGATGGGGCGGGGGGTACAATGAGCAGTTCTTC. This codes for CASSPRWGGGYNEQFF.

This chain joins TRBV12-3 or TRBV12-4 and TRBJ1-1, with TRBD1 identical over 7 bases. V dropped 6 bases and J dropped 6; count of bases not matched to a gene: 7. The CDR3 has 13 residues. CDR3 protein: CASRKTGVAEAFF. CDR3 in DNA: TGTGCCAGCAGGAAAACAGGGGTAGCTGAAGCTTTCTTT.

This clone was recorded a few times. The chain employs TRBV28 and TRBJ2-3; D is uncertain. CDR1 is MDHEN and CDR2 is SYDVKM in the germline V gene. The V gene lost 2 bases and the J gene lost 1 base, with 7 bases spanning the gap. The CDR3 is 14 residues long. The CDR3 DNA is TGTGCCAGCAGTTTAGATGGGGGCACAGATACGCAGTATTTT. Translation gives CASSLDGGTDTQYF.

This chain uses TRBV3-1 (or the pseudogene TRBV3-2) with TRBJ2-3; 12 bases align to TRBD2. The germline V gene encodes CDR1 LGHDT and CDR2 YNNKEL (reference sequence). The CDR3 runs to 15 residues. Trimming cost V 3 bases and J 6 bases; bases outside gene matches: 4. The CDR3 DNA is TGTGCCAGCAGCCAGTCTAGCGGGAGGGCCGATACGCAGTATTTT. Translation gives CASSQSSGRADTQYF.

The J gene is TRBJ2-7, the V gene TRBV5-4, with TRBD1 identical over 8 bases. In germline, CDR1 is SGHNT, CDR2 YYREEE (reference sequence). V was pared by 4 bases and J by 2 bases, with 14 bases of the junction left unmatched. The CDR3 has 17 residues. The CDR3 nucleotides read TGTGCCAGCAGCGGAGCAAATACCAGACAGGGGACCTACGAGCAGTACTTC. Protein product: CASSGANTRQGTYEQYF.

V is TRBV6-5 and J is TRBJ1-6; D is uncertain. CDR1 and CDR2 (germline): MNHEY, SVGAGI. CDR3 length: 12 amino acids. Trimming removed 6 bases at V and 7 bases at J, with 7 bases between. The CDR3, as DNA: TGTGCCAGCAGCGGAATAAATTCACCCCTCCACTTT. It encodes CASSGINSPLHF.

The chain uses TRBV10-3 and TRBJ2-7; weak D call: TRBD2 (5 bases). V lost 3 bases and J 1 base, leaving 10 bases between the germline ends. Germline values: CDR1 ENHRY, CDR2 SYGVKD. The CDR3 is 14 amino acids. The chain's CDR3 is CAISEGGWSYEQYF. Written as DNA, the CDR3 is TGTGCCATCAGTGAAGGCGGGTGGTCCTACGAGCAGTACTTC.

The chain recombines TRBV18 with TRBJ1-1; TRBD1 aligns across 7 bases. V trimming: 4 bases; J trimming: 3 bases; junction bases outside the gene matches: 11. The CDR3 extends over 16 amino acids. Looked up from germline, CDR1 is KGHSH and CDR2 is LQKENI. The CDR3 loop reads CASSQGQPALDTEAFF. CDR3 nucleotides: TGTGCCAGCTCACAGGGACAGCCTGCGTTGGACACTGAAGCTTTCTTT.

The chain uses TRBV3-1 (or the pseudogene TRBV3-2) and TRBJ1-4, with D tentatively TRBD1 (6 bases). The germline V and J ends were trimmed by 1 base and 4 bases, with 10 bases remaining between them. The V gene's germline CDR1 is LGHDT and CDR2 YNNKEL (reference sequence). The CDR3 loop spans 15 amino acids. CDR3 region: CASSQVRGFNEKLFF. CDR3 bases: TGTGCCAGCAGCCAAGTGAGGGGGTTTAATGAAAAACTGTTTTTT.

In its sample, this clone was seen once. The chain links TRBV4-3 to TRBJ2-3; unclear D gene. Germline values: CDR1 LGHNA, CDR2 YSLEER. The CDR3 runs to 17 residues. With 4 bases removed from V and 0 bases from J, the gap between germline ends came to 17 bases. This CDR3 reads CASSRDRFRASTDTQYF. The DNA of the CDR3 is TGCGCCAGCAGCCGCGACCGGTTTCGCGCTAGCACAGATACGCAGTATTTT.

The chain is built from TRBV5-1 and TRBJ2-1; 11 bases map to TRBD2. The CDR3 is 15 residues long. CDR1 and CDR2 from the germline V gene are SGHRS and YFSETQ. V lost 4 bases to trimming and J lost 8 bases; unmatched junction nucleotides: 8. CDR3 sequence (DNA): TGCGCCAGCAGCCCCGGGACTAGCGGTTGGGATGAGCAGTTCTTC. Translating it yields CASSPGTSGWDEQFF.

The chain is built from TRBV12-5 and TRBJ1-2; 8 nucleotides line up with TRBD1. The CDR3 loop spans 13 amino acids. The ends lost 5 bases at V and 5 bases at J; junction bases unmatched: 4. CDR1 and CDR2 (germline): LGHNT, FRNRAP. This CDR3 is CASGPRQGYGYTF. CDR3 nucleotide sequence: TGTGCTAGTGGTCCTCGACAGGGGTATGGCTACACCTTC.

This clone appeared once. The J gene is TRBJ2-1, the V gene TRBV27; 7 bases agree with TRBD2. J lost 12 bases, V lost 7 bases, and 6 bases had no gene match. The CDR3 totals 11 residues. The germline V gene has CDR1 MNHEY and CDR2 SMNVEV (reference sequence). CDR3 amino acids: CASMGGSRQFF. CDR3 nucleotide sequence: TGTGCCAGCATGGGCGGGAGTAGGCAGTTCTTC.

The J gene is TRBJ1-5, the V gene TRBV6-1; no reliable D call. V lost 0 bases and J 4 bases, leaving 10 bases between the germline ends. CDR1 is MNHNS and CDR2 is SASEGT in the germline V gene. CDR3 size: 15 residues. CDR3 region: CASSEARMINQPQHF. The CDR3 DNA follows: TGTGCCAGCAGTGAAGCGCGAATGATAAATCAGCCCCAGCATTTT.

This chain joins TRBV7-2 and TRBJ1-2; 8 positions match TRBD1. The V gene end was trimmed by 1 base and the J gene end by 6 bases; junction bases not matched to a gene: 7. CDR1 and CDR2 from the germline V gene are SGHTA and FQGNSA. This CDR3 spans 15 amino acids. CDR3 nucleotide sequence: TGTGCCAGCAGCTTAGTCACCTGGACAGGGAATGGCTACACCTTC. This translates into CASSLVTWTGNGYTF.

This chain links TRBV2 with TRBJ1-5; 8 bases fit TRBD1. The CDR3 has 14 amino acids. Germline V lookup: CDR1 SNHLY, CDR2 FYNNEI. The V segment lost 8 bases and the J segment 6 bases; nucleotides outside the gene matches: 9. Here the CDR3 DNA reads TGTGCCAGCTGGAGTATCGACAGGGGTCAGCCCCAGCATTTT. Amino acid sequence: CASWSIDRGQPQHF.

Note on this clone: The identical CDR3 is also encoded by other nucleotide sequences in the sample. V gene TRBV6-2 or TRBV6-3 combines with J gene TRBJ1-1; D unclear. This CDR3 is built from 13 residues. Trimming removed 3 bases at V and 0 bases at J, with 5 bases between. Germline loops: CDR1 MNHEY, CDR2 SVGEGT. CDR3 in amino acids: CASSYRLNTEAFF. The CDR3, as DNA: TGTGCCAGCAGTTATCGACTGAACACTGAAGCTTTCTTT.

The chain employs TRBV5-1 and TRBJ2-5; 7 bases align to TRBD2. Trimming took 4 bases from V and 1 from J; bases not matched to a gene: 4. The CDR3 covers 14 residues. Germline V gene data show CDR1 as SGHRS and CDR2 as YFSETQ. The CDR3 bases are TGCGCCAGCAGCAAGCGGGACCTCCAAGAGACCCAGTACTTC. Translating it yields CASSKRDLQETQYF.